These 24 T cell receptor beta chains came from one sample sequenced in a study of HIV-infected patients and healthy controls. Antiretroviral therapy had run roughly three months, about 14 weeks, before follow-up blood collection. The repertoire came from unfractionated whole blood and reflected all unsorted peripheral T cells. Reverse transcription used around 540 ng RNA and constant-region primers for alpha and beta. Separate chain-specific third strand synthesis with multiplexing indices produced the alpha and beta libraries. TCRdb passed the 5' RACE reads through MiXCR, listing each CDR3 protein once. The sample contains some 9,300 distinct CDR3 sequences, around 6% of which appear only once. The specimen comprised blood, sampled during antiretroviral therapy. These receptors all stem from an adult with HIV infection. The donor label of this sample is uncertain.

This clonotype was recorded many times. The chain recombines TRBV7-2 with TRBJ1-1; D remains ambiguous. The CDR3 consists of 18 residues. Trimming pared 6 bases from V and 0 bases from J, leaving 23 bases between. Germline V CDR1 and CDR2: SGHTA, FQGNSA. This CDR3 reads CASRTDGVQSHMNTEAFF. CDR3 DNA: TGTGCCAGCAGGACCGATGGAGTGCAGTCTCACATGAACACTGAAGCTTTCTTT.

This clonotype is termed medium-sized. CDR3 sequence (DNA): TGTGCCAGTAGTATAGAGATGGACGTAGCGAGCTCTGGAAACACCATATATTTT. Its translation is CASSIEMDVASSGNTIYF. The chain couples TRBV19 to TRBJ1-3; D is undetermined. V was pared by 0 bases and J by 0 bases, with 15 bases between. The CDR3 loop spans 18 amino acids. The germline V gene has CDR1 LNHDA and CDR2 SQIVND (reference sequence).

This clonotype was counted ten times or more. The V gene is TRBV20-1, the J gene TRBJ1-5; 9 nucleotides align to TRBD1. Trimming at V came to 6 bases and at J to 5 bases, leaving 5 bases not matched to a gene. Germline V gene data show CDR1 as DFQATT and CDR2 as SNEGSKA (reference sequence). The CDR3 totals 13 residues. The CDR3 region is CSARTGEDQPQHF. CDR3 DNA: TGCAGTGCCCGGACAGGGGAGGATCAGCCCCAGCATTTT.

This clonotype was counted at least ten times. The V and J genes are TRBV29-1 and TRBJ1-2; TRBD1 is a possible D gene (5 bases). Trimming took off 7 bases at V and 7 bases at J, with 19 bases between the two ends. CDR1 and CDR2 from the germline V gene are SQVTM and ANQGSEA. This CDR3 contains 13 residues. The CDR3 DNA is TGCAGCGCCACCGGGACGGTCGTCTCTGGCTACACCTTC. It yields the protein CSATGTVVSGYTF.

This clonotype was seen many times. CDR3 residues: CASSLDRVTYNEQFF. In nucleotides, the CDR3 is TGCGCCAGCAGCTTGGACAGGGTAACCTACAATGAGCAGTTCTTC. This sequence joins TRBV5-1 and TRBJ2-1; D possibly corresponds to TRBD1 (6 bases). Trimming cost V 0 bases and J 2 bases, with 9 bases left between them. Per the germline V gene, CDR1 is SGHRS and CDR2 is YFSETQ. The CDR3 covers 15 residues.

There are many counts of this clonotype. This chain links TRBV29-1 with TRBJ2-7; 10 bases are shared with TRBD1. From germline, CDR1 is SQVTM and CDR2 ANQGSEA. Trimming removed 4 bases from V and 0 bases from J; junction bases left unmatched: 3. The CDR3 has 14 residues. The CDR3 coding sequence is TGCAGCGTTGCCGGGACAGGGGCCTCCTACGAGCAGTACTTC. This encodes CSVAGTGASYEQYF.

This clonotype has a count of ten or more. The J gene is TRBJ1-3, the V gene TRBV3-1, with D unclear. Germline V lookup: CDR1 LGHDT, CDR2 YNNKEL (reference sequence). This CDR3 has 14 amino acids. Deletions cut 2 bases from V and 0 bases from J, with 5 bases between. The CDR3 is CASSQQHSGNTIYF. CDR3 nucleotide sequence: TGTGCCAGCAGCCAACAACACTCTGGAAACACCATATATTTT.

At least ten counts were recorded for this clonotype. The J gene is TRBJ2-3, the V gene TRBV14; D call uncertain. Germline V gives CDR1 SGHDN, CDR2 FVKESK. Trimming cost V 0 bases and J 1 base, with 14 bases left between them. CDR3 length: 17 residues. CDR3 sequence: CASSQDWTGTGTDTQYF. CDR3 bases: TGTGCCAGCAGCCAAGATTGGACCGGAACGGGCACAGATACGCAGTATTTT.

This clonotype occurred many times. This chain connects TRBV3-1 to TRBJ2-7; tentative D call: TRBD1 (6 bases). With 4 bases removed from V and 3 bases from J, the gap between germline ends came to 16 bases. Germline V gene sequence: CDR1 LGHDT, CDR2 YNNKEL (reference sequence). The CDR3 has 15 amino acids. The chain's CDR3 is CASSRGQTFNYEQYF. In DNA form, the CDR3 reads TGTGCCAGCAGCCGAGGACAGACCTTCAACTACGAGCAGTACTTC.

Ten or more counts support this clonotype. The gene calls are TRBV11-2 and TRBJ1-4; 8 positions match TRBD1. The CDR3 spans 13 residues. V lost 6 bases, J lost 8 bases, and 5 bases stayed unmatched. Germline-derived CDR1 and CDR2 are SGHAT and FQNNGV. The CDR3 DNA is TGTGCCAGCAGATCAGGGGGCATCGAAAAACTGTTTTTT. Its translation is CASRSGGIEKLFF.

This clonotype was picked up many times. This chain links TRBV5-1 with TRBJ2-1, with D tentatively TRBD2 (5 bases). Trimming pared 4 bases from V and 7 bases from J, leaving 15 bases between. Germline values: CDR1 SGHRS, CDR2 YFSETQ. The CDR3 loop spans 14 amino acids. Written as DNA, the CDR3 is TGCGCCAGCAGCCCGCCTTTCCGGAGGAATGAGCAGTTCTTC. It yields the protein CASSPPFRRNEQFF.

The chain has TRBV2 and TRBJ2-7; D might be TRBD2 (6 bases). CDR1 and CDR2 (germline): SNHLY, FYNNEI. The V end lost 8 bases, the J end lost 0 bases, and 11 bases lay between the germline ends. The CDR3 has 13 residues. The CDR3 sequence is CASRGEASYEQYF. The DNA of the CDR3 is TGTGCCAGCCGCGGGGAGGCCTCCTACGAGCAGTACTTC.

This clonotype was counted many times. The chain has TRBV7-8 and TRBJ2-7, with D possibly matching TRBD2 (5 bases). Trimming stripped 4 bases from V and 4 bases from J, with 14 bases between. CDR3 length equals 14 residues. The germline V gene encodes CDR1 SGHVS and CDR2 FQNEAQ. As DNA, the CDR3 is TGTGCCAGCAGCTCGGACTTACTAAAGTACGAGCAGTACTTC. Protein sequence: CASSSDLLKYEQYF.

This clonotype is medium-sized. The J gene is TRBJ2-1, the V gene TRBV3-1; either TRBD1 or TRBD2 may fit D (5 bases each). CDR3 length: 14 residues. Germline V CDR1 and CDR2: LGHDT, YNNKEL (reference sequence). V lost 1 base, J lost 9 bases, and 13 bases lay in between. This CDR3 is CASSQAGPGGEQFF. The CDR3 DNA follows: TGTGCCAGCAGCCAAGCGGGACCGGGCGGTGAGCAGTTCTTC.

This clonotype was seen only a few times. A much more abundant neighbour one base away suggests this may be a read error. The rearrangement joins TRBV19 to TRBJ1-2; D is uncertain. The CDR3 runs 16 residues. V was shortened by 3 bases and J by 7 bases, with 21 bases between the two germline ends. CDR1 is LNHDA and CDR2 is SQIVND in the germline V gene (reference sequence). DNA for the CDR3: TGTGCCAGTAGTATTAATTGGGAACCCCGAGGCACTGGCTACACCTTC. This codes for CASSINWEPRGTGYTF. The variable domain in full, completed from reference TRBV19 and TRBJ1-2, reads DGGITQSPKYLFRKEGQNVTLSCEQNLNHDAMYWYRQDPGQGLRLIYYSQIVNDFQKGDIAEGYSVSREKKESFPLTVTSAQKNPTAFYLCASSINWEPRGTGYTFGSGTRLTVV.

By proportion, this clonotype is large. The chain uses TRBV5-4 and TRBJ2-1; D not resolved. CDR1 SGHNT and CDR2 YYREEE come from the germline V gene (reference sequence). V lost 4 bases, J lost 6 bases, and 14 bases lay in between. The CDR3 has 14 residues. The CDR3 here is CASSPLFGSNEQFF. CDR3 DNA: TGTGCCAGCAGCCCGCTTTTCGGGTCCAATGAGCAGTTCTTC.

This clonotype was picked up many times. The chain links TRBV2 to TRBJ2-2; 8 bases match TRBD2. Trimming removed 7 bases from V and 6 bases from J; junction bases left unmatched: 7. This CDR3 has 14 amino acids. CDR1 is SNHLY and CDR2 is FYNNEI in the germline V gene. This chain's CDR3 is CASITTSVSGELFF. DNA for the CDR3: TGTGCCAGCATCACGACTAGCGTATCCGGGGAGCTGTTTTTT.

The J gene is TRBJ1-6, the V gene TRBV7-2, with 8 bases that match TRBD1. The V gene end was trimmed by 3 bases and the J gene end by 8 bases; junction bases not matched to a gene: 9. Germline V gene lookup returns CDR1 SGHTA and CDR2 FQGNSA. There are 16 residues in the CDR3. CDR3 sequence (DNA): TGTGCCAGCAGCTTTGGACAGGGCGGCGGGGATTCACCCCTCCACTTT. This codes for CASSFGQGGGDSPLHF.

The CDR3 here is CASSYGGLRAGAEAFF. CDR3 nucleotide sequence: TGTGCCAGCAGTTACGGGGGCCTGAGGGCCGGGGCTGAAGCTTTCTTT. The rearrangement joins TRBV6-5 to TRBJ1-1, with a tentative D call TRBD1 (6 bases). Germline loops: CDR1 MNHEY, CDR2 SVGAGI. With 2 bases removed from V and 6 bases from J, the gap between germline ends came to 19 bases. There are 16 residues in the CDR3.

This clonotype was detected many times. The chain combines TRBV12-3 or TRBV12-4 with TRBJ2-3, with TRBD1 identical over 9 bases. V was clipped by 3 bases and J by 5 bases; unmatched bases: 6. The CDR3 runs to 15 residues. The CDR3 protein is CASSFQTGGLDTQYF. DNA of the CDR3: TGTGCCAGCAGTTTCCAAACAGGGGGCTTAGATACGCAGTATTTT.

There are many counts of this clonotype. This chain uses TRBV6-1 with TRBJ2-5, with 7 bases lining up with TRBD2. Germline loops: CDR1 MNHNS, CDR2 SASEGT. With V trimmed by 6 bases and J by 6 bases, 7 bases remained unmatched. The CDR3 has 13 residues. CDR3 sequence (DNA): TGTGCCAGCAGCTTGACTAGCATAAAGACCCAGTACTTC. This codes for CASSLTSIKTQYF.

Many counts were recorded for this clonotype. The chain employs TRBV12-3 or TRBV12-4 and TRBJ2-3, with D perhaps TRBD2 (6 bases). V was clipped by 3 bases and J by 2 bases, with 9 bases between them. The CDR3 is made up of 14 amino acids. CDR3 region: CASSLRGPTDTQYF. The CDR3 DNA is TGTGCCAGCAGTTTGCGGGGCCCCACAGATACGCAGTATTTT.

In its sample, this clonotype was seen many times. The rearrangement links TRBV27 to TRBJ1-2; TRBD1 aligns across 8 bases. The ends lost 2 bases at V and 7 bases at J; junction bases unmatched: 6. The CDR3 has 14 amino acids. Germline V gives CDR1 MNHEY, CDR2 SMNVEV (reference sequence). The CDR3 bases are TGTGCCAGCAGTTTAGCAGGGGGCGAGCTTGGCTACACCTTC. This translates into CASSLAGGELGYTF.

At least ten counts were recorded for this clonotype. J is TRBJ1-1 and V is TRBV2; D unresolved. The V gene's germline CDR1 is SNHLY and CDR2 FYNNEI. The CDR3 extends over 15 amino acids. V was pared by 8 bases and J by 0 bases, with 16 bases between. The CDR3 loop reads CASSKVGGMNTEAFF. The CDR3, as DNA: TGTGCCAGCTCGAAGGTGGGCGGGATGAACACTGAAGCTTTCTTT.